Listed below are T cell receptor beta chains from one sample, sequenced in a study of a mutant IDH1 vaccine in newly diagnosed glioma. This table comes from immunoSEQ multiplex PCR, and its TCRdb copy is limited to in-frame clones, with some not included. The sample has tens of thousands of clones; more than 80% are singletons. The sequencing used PBMCs, collected from a glioma patient treated with radiotherapy, temozolomide or both. The receptors here all came from a man between 35 and 55 years old with glioma. Each CDR3 is given with its conserved first and last residue. Each record gives: CDR3 length, V gene, J gene, D gene, clone size, CDR3 protein, CDR3 DNA. A D gene is named only where the DNA matches it firmly. Part of the rows lack a size; the others show once, few, many or a class for expanded clones.

13	TRBV11-2	TRBJ2-2	-	-	CASSPPLAGELFF	TGTGCCAGCAGCCCCCCCTTGGCCGGGGAGCTGTTTTTT
14	TRBV6-5	TRBJ2-5	TRBD2	-	CASSTSGGGKTQYF	TGTGCCAGCAGTACTAGCGGGGGGGGGAAGACCCAGTACTTC
15	TRBV18	TRBJ1-1	-	-	CASSPDMGLVTEAFF	TGTGCCAGCTCACCCGACATGGGTCTGGTCACTGAAGCTTTCTTT
12	TRBV5-4	TRBJ2-5	-	-	CASSGLAETQYF	TGTGCCAGCAGCGGGTTGGCGGAGACCCAGTACTTC
16	TRBV28	TRBJ1-5	TRBD1	-	CASRSAGGISNQPQHF	TGTGCCAGCAGATCCGCAGGGGGCATCAGCAATCAGCCCCAGCATTTT
19	TRBV7-2	TRBJ2-2	TRBD2	once	CASSSPGGGSSGRRGELFF	TGTGCCAGCAGCTCCCCAGGGGGGGGGTCTAGCGGGAGAAGAGGGGAGCTGTTTTTT
14	TRBV2	TRBJ2-1	TRBD2	-	CASSGQRELSEQFF	TGTGCCAGCAGTGGCCAGCGGGAGTTGTCTGAGCAGTTCTTC
15	TRBV7-2	TRBJ2-1	TRBD2	-	CASSFSSGRDNEQFF	TGTGCCAGCAGCTTCTCCAGCGGGAGAGACAATGAGCAGTTCTTC
17	TRBV4-1	TRBJ2-7	-	-	CASSQTLGIELTYEQYF	TGCGCCAGCAGCCAAACTTTAGGGATAGAGCTGACCTACGAGCAGTACTTC
15	TRBV10-3	TRBJ1-2	TRBD1	-	CAIREPRQGADGYTF	TGTGCCATCAGGGAGCCGAGACAGGGGGCGGATGGCTACACCTTC
16	TRBV4-2	TRBJ2-7	TRBD2	-	CASSQPVTRREGEQYF	TGTGCCAGCAGCCAGCCGGTGACTAGGCGGGAGGGAGAGCAGTACTTC
16	TRBV9	TRBJ2-3	TRBD2	-	CASSPHSGLAGAGLYF	TGTGCCAGCAGCCCCCACTCGGGACTAGCGGGAGCCGGGTTGTATTTT
15	TRBV14	TRBJ2-2	-	few	CASSQDRGRVGELFF	TGTGCCAGCAGCCAAGATCGTGGCAGGGTAGGGGAGCTGTTTTTT
12	TRBV29-1	TRBJ1-1	-	few	CSVQQGRTEAFF	TGCAGCGTCCAACAGGGACGCACTGAAGCTTTCTTT
13	TRBV5-6	TRBJ2-7	-	-	CASRTQGFYEQYF	TGTGCCAGCAGAACACAGGGATTCTACGAGCAGTACTTC
15	TRBV11-2	TRBJ2-3	-	-	CASSSDSGHTDTQYF	TGTGCCAGCAGCTCCGACAGCGGTCACACAGATACGCAGTATTTT
16	TRBV5-1	TRBJ2-7	TRBD1	-	CASSSSPGQGTYEQYF	TGCGCCAGCAGCTCCAGCCCGGGACAGGGGACCTACGAGCAGTACTTC
13	TRBV5-1	TRBJ1-1	TRBD1	-	CASSLEGAREAFF	TGCGCCAGCAGCTTGGAGGGGGCTAGGGAAGCTTTCTTT
15	TRBV10-3	TRBJ1-2	TRBD1	-	CAISNNRGRNYGYTF	TGTGCCATCAGTAACAACAGGGGCCGGAACTATGGCTACACCTTC
13	TRBV29-1	TRBJ1-1	-	few	CSVSGGEGTEAFF	TGCAGCGTTTCTGGGGGGGAGGGGACTGAAGCTTTCTTT
13	TRBV18	TRBJ1-5	-	once	CASSPVTNQPQHF	TGTGCCAGCTCACCTGTAACGAATCAGCCCCAGCATTTT
12	TRBV14	TRBJ2-5	-	-	CASSRLQETQYF	TGTGCCAGCAGCCGCCTACAAGAGACCCAGTACTTC
14	TRBV6-6	TRBJ2-7	TRBD2	-	CASTTSGGFYEQYF	TGTGCCAGCACTACTAGCGGGGGGTTTTACGAGCAGTACTTC
14	TRBV9	TRBJ1-2	TRBD1	-	CASSVGQGSYGYTF	TGTGCCAGCAGCGTAGGACAGGGTTCCTATGGCTACACCTTC
17	TRBV7-6	TRBJ2-7	TRBD1	-	CASSFGQGASLSYEQYF	TGTGCCAGCAGCTTTGGGCAGGGGGCATCCCTTTCCTACGAGCAGTACTTC
14	TRBV10-3	TRBJ2-6	-	-	CAISGSSGANVLTF	TGTGCCATCAGTGGTAGCTCTGGGGCCAACGTCCTGACTTTC
14	TRBV9	TRBJ2-5	TRBD2	-	CASNRGRDQETQYF	TGTGCCAGCAATAGAGGGAGGGACCAAGAGACCCAGTACTTC
14	TRBV6-6	TRBJ2-6	-	-	CASSYESGANVLTF	TGTGCCAGCAGTTACGAATCTGGGGCCAACGTCCTGACTTTC
13	TRBV21-1	TRBJ1-5	-	-	CASSRAGLEPQHF	TGTGCCAGCAGCAGGGCAGGGTTGGAGCCCCAGCATTTT
11	TRBV21-1	TRBJ2-7	-	-	CASSKEREQYF	TGTGCCAGCAGCAAAGAGAGAGAGCAGTACTTC
10	TRBV19	TRBJ2-3	-	-	CASSIATQYF	TGTGCCAGTAGTATTGCTACGCAGTATTTT
14	TRBV6-5	TRBJ2-7	TRBD2	-	CASRRMGLAHEQYF	TGTGCCAGCCGAAGGATGGGACTAGCACACGAGCAGTACTTC
15	TRBV7-3	TRBJ1-5	-	-	CASSLRGGPNQPQHF	TGTGCCAGCAGCTTACGTGGGGGGCCCAATCAGCCCCAGCATTTT
16	TRBV6-1	TRBJ1-3	-	-	CASSEARGGLGNTIYF	TGTGCCAGCAGTGAAGCGAGAGGGGGGCTAGGAAACACCATATATTTT
14	TRBV5-1	TRBJ1-2	-	-	CASSWGSINYGYTF	TGCGCCAGCAGCTGGGGATCGATTAACTATGGCTACACCTTC
11	TRBV9	TRBJ1-2	-	-	CASSTPGGYTF	TGTGCCAGCAGCACCCCGGGAGGCTACACCTTC
12	TRBV7-9	TRBJ1-2	-	-	CASSPALLGYTF	TGTGCCAGCAGCCCCGCCCTTTTAGGCTACACCTTC